The 19 T cell receptor beta chains below come from one sample, sequenced in a study of T-cell memory formation after mild COVID-19. TCRdb reprocessed the 5' RACE reads with MiXCR, giving one entry per CDR3 protein. The profile shows 150,000 to 200,000 distinct CDR3 sequences, roughly 20% of them singletons. The sequenced sample was PBMCs or a T cell subset sorted from them (not recorded which). These receptors originate from a man aged 18 to 29 who had mild COVID-19 (a few samples of this study predate the infection). Cell type and time point are not known.

V usage is TRBV18 and J usage is TRBJ2-3; 7 bases line up with TRBD1. V dropped 3 bases and J dropped 1; count of bases not matched to a gene: 7. Per germline, CDR1 KGHSH and CDR2 LQKENI. The CDR3 length is 16 residues. The CDR3, as DNA: TGTGCCAGCTCACCGCGACAGGGTTCAGGCACAGATACGCAGTATTTT. It specifies CASSPRQGSGTDTQYF.

The chain is built from TRBV6-2 or TRBV6-3 and TRBJ2-1; 7 nucleotides agree with TRBD2. The trim removed 6 bases at V and 7 bases at J, leaving 12 bases unmatched. Germline V gene data show CDR1 as MNHEY and CDR2 as SVGEGT. The CDR3 contains 15 residues. In nucleotides, the CDR3 is TGTGCCAGCAGCCCCGGGAGGCTTACCCTAAATGAGCAGTTCTTC. Translating it yields CASSPGRLTLNEQFF.

The rearrangement links TRBV12-3 or TRBV12-4 to TRBJ2-1; 14 bases line up with TRBD2. This CDR3 is 17 amino acids long. V shed 1 base, J shed 5 bases, and the junction held 4 bases outside the gene matches. The CDR3 reads CASSLGMGLAGDNEQFF. In nucleotides, the CDR3 is TGTGCCAGCAGTTTAGGGATGGGACTAGCGGGAGACAATGAGCAGTTCTTC.

A few counts support this clonotype. J is TRBJ1-3 and V is TRBV18, with D perhaps TRBD1 (5 bases). The ends were cut back, 3 bases at V and 0 bases at J, with 18 bases in the middle. CDR1 and CDR2 (germline): KGHSH, LQKENI. The CDR3 spans 18 residues. CDR3 loop: CASSPPRGSRLSGNTIYF. For the CDR3, the DNA is TGTGCCAGCTCACCCCCCCGGGGGTCCCGCCTCTCTGGAAACACCATATATTTT.

This rearrangement joins TRBV28 to TRBJ2-7; D gene uncertain. Germline lookup yields CDR1 MDHEN and CDR2 SYDVKM. The CDR3 spans 15 residues. Trimming removed 6 bases at V and 3 bases at J, with 18 bases between. The CDR3 DNA sequence: TGTGCCAGCAGCCCTACGGGCCTATCTAGCTACGAGCAGTACGTC. This codes for CASSPTGLSSYEQYV.

This clonotype was recorded a few times. This sequence joins TRBV29-1 and TRBJ2-5; D unclear. V lost 4 bases, J lost 8 bases, and 11 bases lay in between. CDR3 length equals 11 residues. The germline V gene encodes CDR1 SQVTM and CDR2 ANQGSEA. This CDR3 reads CSVAKGETQYF. The DNA of the CDR3 is TGCAGCGTTGCAAAAGGCGAAACCCAGTACTTC.

This clonotype turned up a few times. V and J are TRBV3-1 and TRBJ1-2; the D is unclear. CDR1 is LGHDT and CDR2 is YNNKEL in the germline V gene (reference sequence). The CDR3 consists of 14 residues. V shed 1 base and J shed 4 bases, with 10 bases lying between them. The CDR3 bases are TGTGCCAGCAGCCAAGTTGCGGGGATCTATGGCTACACCTTC. Protein: CASSQVAGIYGYTF.

This clonotype was recorded a few times. The rearrangement joins TRBV20-1 to TRBJ1-2; possibly TRBD1 for D (5 bases). Germline CDR1 reads DFQATT; CDR2 reads SNEGSKA (reference sequence). V lost 6 bases, J lost 2 bases, and 10 bases lay in between. The CDR3 totals 12 residues. The DNA for the CDR3 is TGCAGTGCCGTGGGGGACAACTATGGCTACACCTTC. Translated: CSAVGDNYGYTF.

The rearrangement joins TRBV7-2 to TRBJ1-5, with D possibly matching TRBD1 (6 bases). This CDR3 spans 15 amino acids. With 5 bases removed from V and 1 base from J, the gap between germline ends came to 12 bases. CDR1 and CDR2 (germline): SGHTA, FQGNSA. CDR3 in amino acids: CASSLGGRSNQPQHF. Written as DNA, the CDR3 is TGTGCCAGCAGCCTCGGGGGGCGAAGCAATCAGCCCCAGCATTTT.

V and J are TRBV28 and TRBJ2-7; possibly TRBD1 for D (6 bases). V was pared by 7 bases and J by 6 bases, with 13 bases between. Germline V gives CDR1 MDHEN, CDR2 SYDVKM. The CDR3 covers 12 residues. The DNA for the CDR3 is TGTGCCAGCATCGGCAGGGGATTCGAGCAGTACGTC. Its protein is CASIGRGFEQYV.

This clonotype has more than one count but fewer than ten. V is TRBV10-3 and J is TRBJ2-1; TRBD1 aligns across 10 bases. J was trimmed by 3 bases and V by 0 bases; bases with no gene match: 5. Germline CDR1 ENHRY, CDR2 SYGVKD. This CDR3 is built from 17 residues. DNA of the CDR3: TGTGCCATCAGTGAGTCAATAGGGGACAGGGGCTACAATGAGCAGTTCTTC. It translates to CAISESIGDRGYNEQFF.

The genes are TRBV6-2 or TRBV6-3 and TRBJ2-5; the match to TRBD2 covers 10 bases. The J segment lost 4 bases and the V segment lost 6 bases, leaving 8 bases of the junction unmatched. CDR3 length equals 15 residues. The V gene's germline CDR1 is MNHEY and CDR2 SVGEGT. Here the CDR3 DNA reads TGTGCCAGCAGCCCTTGGACTAGCGGACCAGAGACCCAGTACTTC. Translation gives CASSPWTSGPETQYF.

This chain connects TRBV5-1 to TRBJ1-1; a possible D gene is TRBD1 (5 bases). This CDR3 contains 13 residues. V was cut by 0 bases and J by 8 bases, with 11 bases left in between. Germline CDR1 SGHRS, CDR2 YFSETQ. CDR3 sequence (DNA): TGCGCCAGCAGCTTGGAGGTAGGGACCGAAGCTTTCTTT. Encoded protein: CASSLEVGTEAFF.

The CDR3 loop reads CSVTGRPYEQYF. In DNA form, the CDR3 reads TGCAGCGTGACAGGGCGCCCCTACGAGCAGTACTTC. The chain is built from TRBV29-1 and TRBJ2-7, with 7 nucleotides matching TRBD1. Germline CDR1 and CDR2: SQVTM and ANQGSEA. V was pared by 6 bases and J by 2 bases, with 4 bases of the junction left unmatched. This CDR3 is 12 amino acids long.

This clonotype was counted only a few times. V gene TRBV20-1 combines with J gene TRBJ2-1; possible D gene TRBD1, 6 bases. The CDR3 has 13 residues. Germline V gives CDR1 DFQATT, CDR2 SNEGSKA (reference sequence). The V and J ends lost 5 bases and 5 bases respectively, with 13 bases between them. As DNA, the CDR3 is TGCAGTGCTCGAGGGGGACGGAACAATGAGCAGTTCTTC. Protein sequence: CSARGGRNNEQFF.

This clonotype was recorded a few times. The chain combines TRBV5-1 with TRBJ2-7; TRBD1 agrees at 7 bases. The CDR3 runs to 15 residues. V shed 5 bases and J 3 bases; nucleotides not matched to a gene: 11. Looked up from germline, CDR1 is SGHRS and CDR2 is YFSETQ. The CDR3 protein is CASSNSPRQGYEQYF. In nucleotides, the CDR3 is TGCGCCAGCAGTAACTCACCGCGACAGGGCTACGAGCAGTACTTC.

This clonotype has ten or more counts. The rearrangement links TRBV13 to TRBJ1-1; the D gene is possibly TRBD1 (5 bases). Per the germline V gene, CDR1 is PRHDT and CDR2 is FYEKMQ (reference sequence). There are 13 residues in the CDR3. Trimming cost V 2 bases and J 6 bases, with 10 bases left between them. In DNA form, the CDR3 reads TGTGCCAGCAGCTTATTGAGGGGCCCTGAAGCTTTCTTT. Encoded protein: CASSLLRGPEAFF.

In this sample, this clonotype turned up a few times. In nucleotides, the CDR3 is TGCAGTGCTAGGGGACAGGACGGCAATCAGCCCCAGCATTTT. Translating it yields CSARGQDGNQPQHF. The chain carries TRBV20-1 and TRBJ1-5; 8 nucleotides match TRBD1. There are 14 residues in the CDR3. From germline, CDR1 is DFQATT and CDR2 SNEGSKA (reference sequence). V shed 3 bases, J shed 2 bases, and the junction held 3 bases outside the gene matches.

This clonotype was found a few times. The chain joins TRBV5-1 to TRBJ2-7; D might be TRBD1 (5 bases). Looked up from germline, CDR1 is SGHRS and CDR2 is YFSETQ. This CDR3 contains 14 residues. The V gene lost 2 bases and the J gene lost 2 bases, with 11 bases spanning the gap. CDR3 coding DNA: TGCGCCAGCAGCTTCTCAGGGCCGGCCTACGAGCAGTACTTC. Its protein is CASSFSGPAYEQYF.